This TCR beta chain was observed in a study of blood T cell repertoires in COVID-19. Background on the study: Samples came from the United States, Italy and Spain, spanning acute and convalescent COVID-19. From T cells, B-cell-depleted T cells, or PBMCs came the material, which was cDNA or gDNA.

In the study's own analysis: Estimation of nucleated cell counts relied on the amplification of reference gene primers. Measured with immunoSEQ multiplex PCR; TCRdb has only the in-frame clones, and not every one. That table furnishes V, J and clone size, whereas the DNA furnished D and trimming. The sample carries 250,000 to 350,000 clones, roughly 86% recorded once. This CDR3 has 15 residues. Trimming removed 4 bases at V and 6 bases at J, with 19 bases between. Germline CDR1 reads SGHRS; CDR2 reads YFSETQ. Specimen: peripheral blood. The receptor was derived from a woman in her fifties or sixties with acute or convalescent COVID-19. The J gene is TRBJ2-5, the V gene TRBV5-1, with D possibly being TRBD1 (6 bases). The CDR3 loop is CASSPTVGGSKTQYF. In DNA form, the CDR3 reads TGCGCCAGCAGCCCAACGGTAGGGGGATCGAAGACCCAGTACTTC.